These 6 T cell receptor beta chains originate from one sample sequenced in a study of spatial heterogeneity in lung cancer. General study points: In tumors, expanded intratumoral alpha and beta TCR counts tracked mutation counts.

The time point was: sample taken at primary tumor resection. Antigens of these TCRs are unknown. MiXCR was run by TCRdb on the 5' RACE reads, yielding one entry per CDR3 protein. The top ten hold about 4% of the sample, which has about 18,000 distinct CDR3 sequences, under 7% seen once. Sample: lung tumor tissue, taken at surgery. The origin of the receptors is a female donor with early-stage non-small cell lung cancer.

Many counts were recorded for this clonotype. This chain uses TRBV20-1 with TRBJ2-1; 8 bases line up with TRBD2. Germline V gene lookup returns CDR1 DFQATT and CDR2 SNEGSKA (reference sequence). This CDR3 is built from 17 residues. J gave up 7 bases and V 7 bases, and 21 bases lay outside the gene matches. CDR3 bases: TGCAGTGTCCCGGGTATGCGGGAGGTCACGTATGGGAATGAGCAGTTCTTC. This encodes CSVPGMREVTYGNEQFF.

This clonotype was picked up many times. One junction end disagrees with the germline gene, perhaps due to a read error. This chain joins TRBV7-7 and TRBJ2-3; weak D call: TRBD1 (5 bases). This CDR3 comprises 15 residues. CDR1 SSHAT and CDR2 FNYEAQ come from the germline V gene (reference sequence). The CDR3, as DNA: TGTGCTAGCAGCTTCGGAACAGGCTACACAGATACGCAGTATTTT. It codes for CASSFGTGYTDTQYF.

This clonotype was seen at least ten times. V and J are TRBV5-1 and TRBJ2-5; TRBD1 matches 9 bases. Germline V CDR1 and CDR2: SGHRS, YFSETQ. The J segment lost 3 bases and the V segment lost 4 bases, leaving 4 bases of the junction unmatched. This CDR3 spans 14 amino acids. CDR3 nucleotides: TGCGCCAGCAGCCAGGGACAGGGAAAAGAGACCCAGTACTTC. Amino acids: CASSQGQGKETQYF.

This clonotype was seen at least ten times. The chain has TRBV20-1 and TRBJ2-7; D may be TRBD1 (6 bases). The CDR3 is made up of 13 amino acids. Germline CDR1 is DFQATT and CDR2 is SNEGSKA (reference sequence). V was shortened by 5 bases and J by 5 bases, with 16 bases between the two germline ends. Written as DNA, the CDR3 is TGCAGTGCTCTAAAGGGGAAGGGGGACGAGCAGTACTTC. Translating it yields CSALKGKGDEQYF.

This clonotype was counted at least ten times. The CDR3 DNA sequence: TGTGCCAGCACCACCATGAGGGGGGGTGGCTATGGCTACACCTTC. Translation: CASTTMRGGGYGYTF. This chain links TRBV6-5 with TRBJ1-2; D perhaps matches TRBD1 (6 bases). V was cut by 7 bases and J by 4 bases, with 19 bases left in between. Germline V CDR1 and CDR2: MNHEY, SVGAGI. The CDR3 is 15 amino acids.

The sample holds many counts of this clonotype. The CDR3 here is CSVAGQVRYTEAFF. The CDR3 DNA sequence: TGCAGCGTTGCGGGACAGGTCCGGTACACTGAAGCTTTCTTT. The rearrangement links TRBV29-1 to TRBJ1-1; 8 nucleotides line up with TRBD1. The CDR3 covers 14 residues. Germline loops: CDR1 SQVTM, CDR2 ANQGSEA. V gave up 4 bases and J gave up 3 bases; unmatched junction bases: 7. The full variable domain, its missing parts supplied by reference TRBV29-1 and TRBJ1-1, is SAVISQKPSRDICQRGTSLTIQCQVDSQVTMMFWYRQQPGQSLTLIATANQGSEATYESGFVIDKFPISRPNLTFSTLTVSNMSPEDSSIYLCSVAGQVRYTEAFFGQGTRLTVV.